A single sample gave rise to the 10 T cell receptor beta chains below, sequenced in a study of monozygotic twins with inflammatory bowel disease. Reanalyzing the 5' RACE reads, TCRdb keeps one entry per CDR3 protein, without DNA. Recorded for this sample: about 99,000 distinct CDR3 sequences. The material sequenced was blood. Receptors were obtained from a human donor with ulcerative colitis or Crohn's disease, or a healthy co-twin of an affected twin (not recorded which).

V and J are TRBV7-9 and TRBJ2-5; TCRdb's D call, TRBD1, is unchecked because there is no DNA. CDR1 is SEHNR and CDR2 is FQNEAQ in the germline V gene (reference sequence). The CDR3 is made up of 13 amino acids. CDR3 sequence reads: CASSPLGLETQYF.

The rearrangement uses TRBV5-1 and TRBJ2-1; TCRdb's D call of TRBD2 is untestable without DNA. CDR3 length equals 15 residues. Germline V gene lookup returns CDR1 SGHRS and CDR2 YFSETQ. The CDR3 spells CASSLYSGGRNEQFF.

V usage is TRBV4-3 and J usage is TRBJ2-7; no DNA is available, so the TRBD2 call from TCRdb remains unchecked. The CDR3 extends over 15 amino acids. Germline V gene data show CDR1 as LGHNA and CDR2 as YSLEER. CDR3 protein: CASRRGLASPWEQYF.

The chain has TRBV6-5 and TRBJ2-5; TCRdb's assignment of TRBD1 cannot be checked, as there is no DNA. Germline V lookup: CDR1 MNHEY, CDR2 SVGAGI. The CDR3 loop spans 16 amino acids. This chain's CDR3 is CASSYTGTHRGETQYF.

The CDR3 loop is CASSRRRRADQETQYF. The gene calls are TRBV4-3 and TRBJ2-5; the TCRdb D gene call, TRBD2, has no DNA to confirm it. Germline CDR1 LGHNA, CDR2 YSLEER. The CDR3 extends over 16 amino acids.

V gene TRBV20-1 combines with J gene TRBJ2-3; with no DNA, the TCRdb D assignment of TRBD1 cannot be verified. CDR3 length equals 15 residues. Germline V gene sequence: CDR1 DFQATT, CDR2 SNEGSKA (reference sequence). The CDR3: CSARFLTGVIDTQYF.

The CDR3 here is CASRQGQQNTEAFF. This chain links TRBV12-3 or TRBV12-4 with TRBJ1-1; the TCRdb D gene call, TRBD1, has no DNA to confirm it. The CDR3 runs 14 residues.

The V and J genes are TRBV25-1 and TRBJ1-6; TCRdb returns TRBD1, unconfirmable since there is no DNA. Germline CDR1 and CDR2: MGHDK and SYGVNS. The CDR3 contains 17 residues. The CDR3 reads CASSDFKRGRDNSPLHF.

This chain connects TRBV24-1 to TRBJ2-3; the D call of TRBD1 rests on TCRdb alone, since no DNA is present to check it. The CDR3 has 18 residues. Germline CDR1 KGHDR, CDR2 SFDVKD. The CDR3 reads CATSDLEPTPPNTDTQYF.

The chain has TRBV6-2 or TRBV6-3 and TRBJ2-1; TCRdb indicates TRBD2, and absent DNA this call remains unverified. CDR1 and CDR2 from the germline V gene are MNHEY and SVGEGT. The CDR3 consists of 14 residues. CDR3 sequence: CASTLAGGPNEQFF.